This T cell receptor beta chain was sequenced in a study of blood T cell repertoires in COVID-19. Across the study: From the United States, Italy and Spain came samples of acute and convalescent COVID-19. The analysed material was cDNA or gDNA that came from T cells, B-cell-depleted T cells, or PBMCs.

The germline CDR1 and CDR2 sequences are MNHNS and SASEGT. The CDR3 consists of 17 residues. Trimming left V 1 base short and J 1 base short, with 15 bases between. In the source study's methods: Amplifying reference gene primers gave estimates of nucleated cell counts. Libraries were prepared by immunoSEQ multiplex PCR; TCRdb keeps only in-frame clonotypes and omits some of them. V and J calls and clone size are those listed in that table; D and trimming were worked out from the DNA. The sample lists around 250,000 clones, about 88% seen once, with approximately 4% in the top ten. The sample taken for sequencing was peripheral blood. This chain joins TRBV6-1 and TRBJ2-3; D may be TRBD2 (6 bases). This clonotype originated in a young man with active or convalescent COVID-19. CDR3 nucleotide sequence: TGTGCCAGCAGTGAAGGACGAACTAGCTTTGGCACAGATACGCAGTATTTT. Its translation: CASSEGRTSFGTDTQYF.